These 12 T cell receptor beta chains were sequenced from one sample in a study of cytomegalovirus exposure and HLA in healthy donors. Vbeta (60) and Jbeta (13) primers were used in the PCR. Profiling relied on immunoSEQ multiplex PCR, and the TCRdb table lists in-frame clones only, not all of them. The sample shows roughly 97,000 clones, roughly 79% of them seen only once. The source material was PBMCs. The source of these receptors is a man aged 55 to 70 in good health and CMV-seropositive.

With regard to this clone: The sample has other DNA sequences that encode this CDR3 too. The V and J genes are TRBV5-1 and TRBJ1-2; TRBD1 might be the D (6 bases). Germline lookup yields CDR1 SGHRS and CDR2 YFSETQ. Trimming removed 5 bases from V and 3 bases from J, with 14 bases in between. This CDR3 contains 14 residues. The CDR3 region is CASSISQGDYGYTF. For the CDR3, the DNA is TGCGCCAGCAGTATCTCACAGGGAGACTATGGCTACACCTTC. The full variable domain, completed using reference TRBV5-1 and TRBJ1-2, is KAGVTQTPRYLIKTRGQQVTLSCSPISGHRSVSWYQQTPGQGLQFLFEYFSETQRNKGNFPGRFSGRQFSNSRSEMNVSTLELGDSALYLCASSISQGDYGYTFGSGTRLTVV.

The DNA of the CDR3 is TGTGCCACCAGCAGAGCCGGTACCGGGACTAGCGGTATCACAGATACGCAGTATTTT. Its protein is CATSRAGTGTSGITDTQYF. The chain has TRBV15 and TRBJ2-3; 11 bases agree with TRBD2. Germline CDR1 reads LNHNV; CDR2 reads YYDKDF (reference sequence). CDR3 length: 19 amino acids. Germline trimming cut 1 base from V and 2 bases from J; bases unmatched to any gene: 11. The full variable domain, rest sourced from reference TRBV15 and TRBJ2-3, is DAMVIQNPRYQVTQFGKPVTLSCSQTLNHNVMYWYQQKSSQAPKLLFHYYDKDFNNEADTPDNFQSRRPNTSFCFLDIRSPGLGDTAMYLCATSRAGTGTSGITDTQYFGPGTRLTVL.

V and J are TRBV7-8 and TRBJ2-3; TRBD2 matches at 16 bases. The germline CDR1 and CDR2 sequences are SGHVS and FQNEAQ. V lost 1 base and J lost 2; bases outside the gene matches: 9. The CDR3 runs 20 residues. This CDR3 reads CASSLGFPGLAGGVTDTQYF. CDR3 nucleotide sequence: TGTGCCAGCAGCTTAGGGTTCCCGGGACTAGCGGGGGGGGTCACAGATACGCAGTATTTT. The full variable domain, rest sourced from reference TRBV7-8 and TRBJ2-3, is GAGVSQSPRYKVAKRGQDVALRCDPISGHVSLFWYQQALGQGPEFLTYFQNEAQLDKSGLPSDRFFAERPEGSVSTLKIQRTQQEDSAVYLCASSLGFPGLAGGVTDTQYFGPGTRLTVL.

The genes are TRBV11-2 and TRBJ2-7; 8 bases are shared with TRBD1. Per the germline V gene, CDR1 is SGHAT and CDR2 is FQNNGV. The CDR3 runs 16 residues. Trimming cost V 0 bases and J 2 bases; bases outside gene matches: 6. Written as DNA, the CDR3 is TGTGCCAGCAGCTTAGATCTAGGGACAGGAACCTACGAGCAGTACTTC. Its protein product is CASSLDLGTGTYEQYF.

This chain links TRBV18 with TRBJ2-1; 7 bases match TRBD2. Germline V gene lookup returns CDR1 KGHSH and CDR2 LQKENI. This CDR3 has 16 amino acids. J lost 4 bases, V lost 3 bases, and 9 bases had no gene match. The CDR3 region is CASSPDGRGIYNEQFF. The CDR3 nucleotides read TGTGCCAGCTCACCGGATGGGCGGGGGATATACAATGAGCAGTTCTTC.

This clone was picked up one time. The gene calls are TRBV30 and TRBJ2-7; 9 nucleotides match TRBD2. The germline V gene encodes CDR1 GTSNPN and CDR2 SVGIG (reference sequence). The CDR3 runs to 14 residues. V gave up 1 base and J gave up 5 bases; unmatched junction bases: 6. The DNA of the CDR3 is TGTGCCTGGAGTGAGGTTAGCGGGGGTAACGAGCAGTACTTC. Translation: CAWSEVSGGNEQYF.

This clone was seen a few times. The CDR3 coding sequence is TGTGCCCAGGAGGGAGGACTAGCGGGTCACACCGGGGAGCTGTTTTTT. Translated, it gives CAQEGGLAGHTGELFF. The rearrangement joins TRBV7-8 to TRBJ2-2, with TRBD2 matching over 11 bases. This CDR3 has 16 residues. The germline V gene has CDR1 SGHVS and CDR2 FQNEAQ. The junction had 11 bases not matched to a gene; V was cut back by 11 bases and J by 3 bases. The full variable domain, its missing parts supplied by reference TRBV7-8 and TRBJ2-2, is GAGVSQSPRYKVAKRGQDVALRCDPISGHVSLFWYQQALGQGPEFLTYFQNEAQLDKSGLPSDRFFAERPEGSVSTLKIQRTQQEDSAVYLCAQEGGLAGHTGELFFGEGSRLTVL.

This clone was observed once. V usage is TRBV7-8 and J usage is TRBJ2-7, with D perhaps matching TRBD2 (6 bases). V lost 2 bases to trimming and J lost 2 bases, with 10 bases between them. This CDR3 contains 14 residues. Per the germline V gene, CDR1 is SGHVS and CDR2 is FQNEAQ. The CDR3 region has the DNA TGTGCCAGCAGCTTATTGGAGGGCGCCTACGAGCAGTACTTC. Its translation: CASSLLEGAYEQYF.

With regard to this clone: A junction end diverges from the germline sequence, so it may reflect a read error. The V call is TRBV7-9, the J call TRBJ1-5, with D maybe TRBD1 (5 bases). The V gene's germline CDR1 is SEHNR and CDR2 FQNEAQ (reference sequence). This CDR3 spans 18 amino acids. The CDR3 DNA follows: TGTTCCAGCAGCTTACCTGCCGGGACGCGGGATAGCAATCAGCCCCAGCATTTT. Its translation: CSSSLPAGTRDSNQPQHF.

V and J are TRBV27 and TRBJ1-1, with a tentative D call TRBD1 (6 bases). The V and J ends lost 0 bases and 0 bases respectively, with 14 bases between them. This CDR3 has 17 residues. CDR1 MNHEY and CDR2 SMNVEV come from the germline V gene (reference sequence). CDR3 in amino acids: CASSLSNREIMNTEAFF. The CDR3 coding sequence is TGTGCCAGCAGTTTATCGAACAGGGAGATTATGAACACTGAAGCTTTCTTT.

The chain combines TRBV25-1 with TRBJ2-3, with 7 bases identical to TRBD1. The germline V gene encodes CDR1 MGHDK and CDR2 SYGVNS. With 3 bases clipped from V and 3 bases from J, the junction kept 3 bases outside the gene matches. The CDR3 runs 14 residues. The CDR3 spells CASSDQTGTDTQYF. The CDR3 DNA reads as TGTGCCAGCAGTGACCAGACAGGGACAGATACGCAGTATTTT.

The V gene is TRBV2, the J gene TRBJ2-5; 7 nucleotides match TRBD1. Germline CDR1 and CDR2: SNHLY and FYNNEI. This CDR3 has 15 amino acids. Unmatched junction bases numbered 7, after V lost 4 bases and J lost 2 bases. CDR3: CASSGYQGQQETQYF. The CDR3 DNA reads TGTGCCAGCAGTGGTTACCAGGGACAGCAAGAGACCCAGTACTTC.